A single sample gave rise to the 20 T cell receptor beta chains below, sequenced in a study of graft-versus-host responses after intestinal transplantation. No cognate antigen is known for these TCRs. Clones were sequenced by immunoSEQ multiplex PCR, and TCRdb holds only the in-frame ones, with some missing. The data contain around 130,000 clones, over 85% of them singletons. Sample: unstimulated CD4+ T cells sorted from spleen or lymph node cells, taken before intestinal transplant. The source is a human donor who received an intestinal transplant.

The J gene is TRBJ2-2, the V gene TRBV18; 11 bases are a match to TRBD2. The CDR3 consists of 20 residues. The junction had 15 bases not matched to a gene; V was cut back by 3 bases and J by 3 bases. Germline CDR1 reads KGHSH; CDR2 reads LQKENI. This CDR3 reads CASSPGDLAGGLPDTGELFF. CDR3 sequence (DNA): TGTGCCAGCTCACCCGGAGACCTAGCGGGGGGCCTCCCAGACACCGGGGAGCTGTTTTTT.

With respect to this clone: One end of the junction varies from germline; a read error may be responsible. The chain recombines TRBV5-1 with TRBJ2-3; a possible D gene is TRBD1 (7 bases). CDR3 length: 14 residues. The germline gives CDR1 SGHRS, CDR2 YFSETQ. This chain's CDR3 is CASSGGTEGDAQYF. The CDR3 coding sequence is TGCGCCAGCAGCGGGGGGACAGAGGGAGATGCGCAGTATTTT.

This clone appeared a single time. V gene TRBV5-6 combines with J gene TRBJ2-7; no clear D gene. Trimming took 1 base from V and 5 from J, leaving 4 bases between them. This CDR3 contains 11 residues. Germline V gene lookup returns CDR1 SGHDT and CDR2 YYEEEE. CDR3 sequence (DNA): TGTGCCAGCAGCTTGCTTCACGAGCAGTACTTC. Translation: CASSLLHEQYF. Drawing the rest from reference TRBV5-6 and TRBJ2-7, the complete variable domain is DAGVTQSPTHLIKTRGQQVTLRCSPKSGHDTVSWYQQALGQGPQFIFQYYEEEERQRGNFPDRFSGHQFPNYSSELNVNALLLGDSALYLCASSLLHEQYFGPGTRLTVT.

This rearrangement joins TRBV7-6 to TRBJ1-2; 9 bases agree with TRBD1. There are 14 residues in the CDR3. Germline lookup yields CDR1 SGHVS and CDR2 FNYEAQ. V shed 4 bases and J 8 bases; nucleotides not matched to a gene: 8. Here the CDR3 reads CASSYGDRVTGYTF. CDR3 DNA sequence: TGTGCCAGCAGCTACGGGGACAGGGTAACAGGCTACACCTTC.

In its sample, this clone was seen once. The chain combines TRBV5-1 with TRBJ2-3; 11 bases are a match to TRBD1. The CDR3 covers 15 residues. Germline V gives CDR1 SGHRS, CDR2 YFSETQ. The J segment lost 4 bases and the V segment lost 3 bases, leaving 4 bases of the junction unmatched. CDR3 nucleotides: TGCGCCAGCAGCTCGGGACAGGGGGGCGCAGATACGCAGTATTTT. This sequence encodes CASSSGQGGADTQYF. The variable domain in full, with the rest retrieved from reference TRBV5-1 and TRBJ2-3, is KAGVTQTPRYLIKTRGQQVTLSCSPISGHRSVSWYQQTPGQGLQFLFEYFSETQRNKGNFPGRFSGRQFSNSRSEMNVSTLELGDSALYLCASSSGQGGADTQYFGPGTRLTVL.

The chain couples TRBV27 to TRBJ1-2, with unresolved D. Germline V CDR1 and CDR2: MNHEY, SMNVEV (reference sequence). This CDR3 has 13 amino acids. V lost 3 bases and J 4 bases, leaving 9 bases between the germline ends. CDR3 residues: CASSFVGSYGYTF. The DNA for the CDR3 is TGTGCCAGCAGTTTTGTAGGGTCCTATGGCTACACCTTC.

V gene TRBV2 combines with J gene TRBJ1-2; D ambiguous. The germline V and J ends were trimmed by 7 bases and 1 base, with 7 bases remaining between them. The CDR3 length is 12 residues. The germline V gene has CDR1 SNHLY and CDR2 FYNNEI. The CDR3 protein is CASTENNYGYTF. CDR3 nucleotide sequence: TGTGCCAGCACGGAGAATAACTATGGCTACACCTTC.

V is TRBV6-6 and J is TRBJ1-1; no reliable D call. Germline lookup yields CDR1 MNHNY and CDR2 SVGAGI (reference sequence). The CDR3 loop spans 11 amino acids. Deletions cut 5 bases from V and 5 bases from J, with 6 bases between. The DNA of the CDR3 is TGTGCCAGCAGTAAAAGGACTGAAGCTTTCTTT. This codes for CASSKRTEAFF.

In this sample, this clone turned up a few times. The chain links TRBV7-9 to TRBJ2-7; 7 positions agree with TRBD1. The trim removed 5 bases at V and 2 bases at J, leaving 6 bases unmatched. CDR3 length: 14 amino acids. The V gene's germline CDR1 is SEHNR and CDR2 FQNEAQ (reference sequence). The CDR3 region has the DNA TGTGCCAGCAGCGGCCGGGACAGCACCTACGAGCAGTACTTC. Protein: CASSGRDSTYEQYF.

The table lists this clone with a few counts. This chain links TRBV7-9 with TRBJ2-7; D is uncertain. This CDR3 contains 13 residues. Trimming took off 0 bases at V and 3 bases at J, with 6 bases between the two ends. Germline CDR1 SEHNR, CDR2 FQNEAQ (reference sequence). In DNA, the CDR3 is TGTGCCAGCAGCTTAGCGGTGGGCTACGAGCAGTACTTC. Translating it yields CASSLAVGYEQYF.

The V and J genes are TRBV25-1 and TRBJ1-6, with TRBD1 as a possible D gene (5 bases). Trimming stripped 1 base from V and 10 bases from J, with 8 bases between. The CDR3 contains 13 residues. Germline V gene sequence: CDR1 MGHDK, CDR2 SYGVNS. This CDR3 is CASSEFEGSPLHF. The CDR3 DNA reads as TGTGCCAGCAGTGAATTTGAGGGGTCACCCCTCCACTTT.

CDR3 coding DNA: TGTGCCTGGATTCCCACCCCACAAGGGAACGGAAACACCATATATTTT. Translated: CAWIPTPQGNGNTIYF. This chain uses TRBV30 with TRBJ1-3, with D unclear. V shed 4 bases and J shed 4 bases, with 20 bases lying between them. CDR1 GTSNPN and CDR2 SVGIG come from the germline V gene (reference sequence). The CDR3 has 16 amino acids.

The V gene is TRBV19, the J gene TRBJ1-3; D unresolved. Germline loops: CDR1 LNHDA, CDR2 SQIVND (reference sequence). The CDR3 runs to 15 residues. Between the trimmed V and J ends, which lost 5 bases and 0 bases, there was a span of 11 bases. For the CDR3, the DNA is TGTGCCAGTAGTCCCACAATGGACTCTGGAAACACCATATATTTT. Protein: CASSPTMDSGNTIYF.

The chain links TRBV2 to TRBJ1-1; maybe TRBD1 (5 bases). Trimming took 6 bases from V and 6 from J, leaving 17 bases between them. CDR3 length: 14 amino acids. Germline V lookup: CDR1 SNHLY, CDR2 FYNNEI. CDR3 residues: CASSYSGLKAEAFF. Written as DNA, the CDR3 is TGTGCCAGCAGCTACTCGGGACTGAAGGCTGAAGCTTTCTTT. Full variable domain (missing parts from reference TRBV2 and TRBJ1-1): EPEVTQTPSHQVTQMGQEVILRCVPISNHLYFYWYRQILGQKVEFLVSFYNNEISEKSEIFDDQFSVERPDGSNFTLKIRSTKLEDSAMYFCASSYSGLKAEAFFGQGTRLTVV.

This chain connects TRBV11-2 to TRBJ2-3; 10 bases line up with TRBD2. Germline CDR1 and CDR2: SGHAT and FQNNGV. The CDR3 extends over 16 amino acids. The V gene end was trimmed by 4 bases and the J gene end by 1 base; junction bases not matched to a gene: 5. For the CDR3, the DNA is TGTGCCAGCAGCTCGTTAGCGGGGGGCCGCACAGATACGCAGTATTTT. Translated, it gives CASSSLAGGRTDTQYF.

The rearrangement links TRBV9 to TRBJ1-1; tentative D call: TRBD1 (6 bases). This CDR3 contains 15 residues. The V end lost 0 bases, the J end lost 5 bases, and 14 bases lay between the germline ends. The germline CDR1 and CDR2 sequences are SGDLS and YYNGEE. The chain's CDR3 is CASSVGGGAGTEAFF. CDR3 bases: TGTGCCAGCAGCGTAGGCGGGGGCGCGGGTACTGAAGCTTTCTTT.

CDR3 sequence: CASSSYPRGVRGGDEKLFF. CDR3 bases: TGTGCCAGCAGCTCCTACCCGAGGGGTGTGCGGGGAGGAGATGAAAAACTGTTTTTT. The V gene is TRBV5-4, the J gene TRBJ1-4, with D perhaps TRBD1 (5 bases). This CDR3 has 19 amino acids. Deletions cut 3 bases from V and 6 bases from J, with 27 bases between. From germline, CDR1 is SGHNT and CDR2 YYREEE (reference sequence).

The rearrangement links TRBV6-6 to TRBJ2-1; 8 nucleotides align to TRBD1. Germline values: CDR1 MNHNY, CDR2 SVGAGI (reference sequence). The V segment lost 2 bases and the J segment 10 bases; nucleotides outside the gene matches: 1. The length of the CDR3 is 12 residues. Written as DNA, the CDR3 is TGTGCCAGCAGTTACCCAGGGGGCGAGCAGTTCTTC. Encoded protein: CASSYPGGEQFF.

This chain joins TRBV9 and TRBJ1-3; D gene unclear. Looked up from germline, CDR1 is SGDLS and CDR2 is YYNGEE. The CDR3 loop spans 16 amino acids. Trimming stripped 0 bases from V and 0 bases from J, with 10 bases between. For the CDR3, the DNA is TGTGCCAGCAGCGTAGTAGGCAGCCGCTCTGGAAACACCATATATTTT. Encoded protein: CASSVVGSRSGNTIYF.

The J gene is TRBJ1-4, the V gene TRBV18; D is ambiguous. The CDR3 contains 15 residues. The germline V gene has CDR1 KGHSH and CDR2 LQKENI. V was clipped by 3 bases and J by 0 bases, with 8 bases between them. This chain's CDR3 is CASSPQAATNEKLFF. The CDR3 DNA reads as TGTGCCAGCTCACCTCAGGCCGCAACTAATGAAAAACTGTTTTTT.